The 20 T cell receptor beta chains in this list originate from one sample, sequenced in a study of CD4 T cells in relation to SARS-CoV-2 and coronaviruses. These receptors lack a known antigen. Sequencing used immunoSEQ multiplex PCR; TCRdb keeps in-frame clones, though not all of them. Of about 21,000 clones detected, over 75% appear once; the ten largest clones hold roughly 19%. Before the COVID-19 pandemic, during about 2011-2019, CD4+ T cells were taken from unexposed donors. After roughly ten days of culture, CD4+ T cells were isolated. Material: CD4+ T cells from PBMCs, cultured in vitro. The receptors stem from a human donor in good health.

This clone turned up a few times. V is TRBV28 and J is TRBJ2-3; D is unclear. Germline CDR1 reads MDHEN; CDR2 reads SYDVKM. The V gene lost 7 bases and the J gene lost 0 bases, with 5 bases spanning the gap. The CDR3 is 12 residues long. CDR3 DNA sequence: TGTGCCAGCATGGATAGCACAGATACGCAGTATTTT. This gives the protein CASMDSTDTQYF.

This clone was observed once. The V and J genes are TRBV24-1 and TRBJ1-5; TRBD1 matches at 8 bases. The germline V gene encodes CDR1 KGHDR and CDR2 SFDVKD. The CDR3 is 15 residues long. V trimming: 3 bases; J trimming: 6 bases; junction bases outside the gene matches: 6. CDR3 nucleotide sequence: TGTGCCACCAGTGATCGGTCAGGGGGCCTTCAGCCCCAGCATTTT. This encodes CATSDRSGGLQPQHF.

This rearrangement joins TRBV19 to TRBJ1-2; TRBD1 aligns across 11 bases. The germline V gene has CDR1 LNHDA and CDR2 SQIVND (reference sequence). CDR3 length: 14 amino acids. The V gene end was trimmed by 7 bases and the J gene end by 4 bases; junction bases not matched to a gene: 5. CDR3 bases: TGTGCCAGTACCATAGGGACAGGGGGCTATGGCTACACCTTC. This codes for CASTIGTGGYGYTF.

The chain combines TRBV5-4 with TRBJ2-7, with 11 bases fitting TRBD1. The CDR3 contains 15 residues. Germline V gene sequence: CDR1 SGHNT, CDR2 YYREEE (reference sequence). With V trimmed by 4 bases and J by 7 bases, 10 bases remained unmatched. The chain's CDR3 is CASSDTRTGGYEQYF. CDR3 DNA: TGTGCCAGCAGCGATACCCGGACAGGGGGCTATGAGCAGTACTTC.

V is TRBV5-5 and J is TRBJ2-2, with D possibly matching TRBD1 (6 bases). Germline CDR1 and CDR2: SGHKS and YYEKEE (reference sequence). The CDR3 sequence is 18 residues long. V was trimmed by 4 bases and J by 0 bases, leaving 19 bases between them. CDR3 amino acids: CASSRWSWGRSNTGELFF. As DNA, the CDR3 is TGTGCCAGCAGCCGTTGGAGCTGGGGGCGATCGAACACCGGGGAGCTGTTTTTT.

The chain has TRBV18 and TRBJ1-5; D not certain. Trimming took 2 bases from V and 7 from J, leaving 15 bases between them. The CDR3 has 15 residues. CDR1 is KGHSH and CDR2 is LQKENI in the germline V gene. CDR3 DNA: TGTGCCAGCTCACCAGGAGGGAGGGTAGTCCAGCCCCAGCATTTT. It codes for CASSPGGRVVQPQHF. Full variable domain (remainder filled in from reference TRBV18 and TRBJ1-5): NAGVMQNPRHLVRRRGQEARLRCSPMKGHSHVYWYRQLPEEGLKFMVYLQKENIIDESGMPKERFSAEFPKEGPSILRIQQVVRGDSAAYFCASSPGGRVVQPQHFGDGTRLSIL.

The CDR3: CASSFTTSNYGYTF. The CDR3 DNA reads as TGTGCCAGCAGCTTCACCACTTCTAACTATGGCTACACCTTC. The V and J genes are TRBV11-2 and TRBJ1-2; D not resolved. CDR1 SGHAT and CDR2 FQNNGV come from the germline V gene. This CDR3 spans 14 amino acids. V was pared by 3 bases and J by 0 bases, with 8 bases between.

The chain couples TRBV18 to TRBJ1-1; no reliable D call. The CDR3 covers 14 residues. Trimming took 0 bases from V and 4 from J, leaving 9 bases between them. The germline gives CDR1 KGHSH, CDR2 LQKENI. The CDR3 bases are TGTGCCAGCTCACCACCATCCAGGATCACTGAAGCTTTCTTT. Its protein is CASSPPSRITEAFF.

J is TRBJ2-3 and V is TRBV5-4, with 9 bases that match TRBD2. V dropped 3 bases and J dropped 2; count of bases not matched to a gene: 4. Germline values: CDR1 SGHNT, CDR2 YYREEE (reference sequence). The CDR3 has 15 amino acids. CDR3 bases: TGTGCCAGCAGCTATAGACTAGCGGACACAGATACGCAGTATTTT. Protein product: CASSYRLADTDTQYF. The full variable domain, its missing parts supplied by reference TRBV5-4 and TRBJ2-3, is ETGVTQSPTHLIKTRGQQVTLRCSSQSGHNTVSWYQQALGQGPQFIFQYYREEENGRGNFPPRFSGLQFPNYSSELNVNALELDDSALYLCASSYRLADTDTQYFGPGTRLTVL.

J is TRBJ1-5 and V is TRBV5-1; unclear D gene. The CDR3 is 14 amino acids. V lost 0 bases and J lost 4, with 8 bases in between. Germline V CDR1 and CDR2: SGHRS, YFSETQ. CDR3 in amino acids: CASSLDATNQPQHF. CDR3 in DNA: TGCGCCAGCAGCTTGGACGCGACTAATCAGCCCCAGCATTTT.

The chain couples TRBV19 to TRBJ2-2; D may be TRBD2 (7 bases). Germline loops: CDR1 LNHDA, CDR2 SQIVND (reference sequence). The length of the CDR3 is 14 residues. The V and J ends lost 5 bases and 5 bases respectively, with 12 bases between them. CDR3 bases: TGTGCCAGTAGTCGGGGGGCCGCAACCGGGGAGCTGTTTTTT. Translated: CASSRGAATGELFF. Full variable domain (missing parts from reference TRBV19 and TRBJ2-2): DGGITQSPKYLFRKEGQNVTLSCEQNLNHDAMYWYRQDPGQGLRLIYYSQIVNDFQKGDIAEGYSVSREKKESFPLTVTSAQKNPTAFYLCASSRGAATGELFFGEGSRLTVL.

The genes are TRBV3-1 (or the pseudogene TRBV3-2) and TRBJ2-2; D is ambiguous. The germline CDR1 and CDR2 sequences are LGHDT and YNNKEL (reference sequence). This CDR3 is 14 amino acids long. V lost 1 base to trimming and J lost 0 bases, with 3 bases between them. The CDR3 DNA reads TGTGCCAGCAGCCAAGTTCCGAACACCGGGGAGCTGTTTTTT. As protein: CASSQVPNTGELFF.

This clone was counted only a few times. V is TRBV10-3 and J is TRBJ1-2; D is unresolved. Trimming removed 7 bases from V and 2 bases from J, with 14 bases in between. The CDR3 covers 14 residues. Germline V gene lookup returns CDR1 ENHRY and CDR2 SYGVKD. The CDR3 coding sequence is TGTGCCATCACCGAGGGAGAAAAGAACTATGGCTACACCTTC. It is translated as CAITEGEKNYGYTF.

CDR3 sequence reads: CAWSVYRVATYEQYF. The CDR3 region has the DNA TGTGCCTGGAGTGTTTACAGGGTGGCAACCTACGAGCAGTACTTC. The chain combines TRBV30 with TRBJ2-7, with D perhaps matching TRBD1 (6 bases). Trimming left V 0 bases short and J 2 bases short, with 14 bases between. CDR3 length: 15 amino acids. Per the germline V gene, CDR1 is GTSNPN and CDR2 is SVGIG (reference sequence).

The chain uses TRBV5-1 and TRBJ2-6, with 10 bases fitting TRBD1. There are 16 residues in the CDR3. The J segment lost 2 bases and the V segment lost 4 bases, leaving 3 bases of the junction unmatched. Germline V lookup: CDR1 SGHRS, CDR2 YFSETQ. This CDR3 is CASSAGTGAGANVLTF. The DNA of the CDR3 is TGCGCCAGCAGCGCCGGGACAGGGGCTGGGGCCAACGTCCTGACTTTC.

The rearrangement joins TRBV9 to TRBJ2-1; 9 bases are a match to TRBD1. The CDR3 consists of 16 residues. Per the germline V gene, CDR1 is SGDLS and CDR2 is YYNGEE. V lost 2 bases and J lost 10; bases outside the gene matches: 13. The CDR3 region is CASSVGGGSGTGEQFF. In DNA form, the CDR3 reads TGTGCCAGCAGCGTGGGGGGGGGATCCGGGACAGGGGAGCAGTTCTTC.

The chain uses TRBV3-1 (or the pseudogene TRBV3-2) and TRBJ2-1; D gene uncertain. Germline values: CDR1 LGHDT, CDR2 YNNKEL (reference sequence). V gave up 4 bases and J gave up 0 bases, with 13 bases separating them. The CDR3 length is 16 residues. The chain's CDR3 is CASSPPQGHSYNEQFF. The DNA of the CDR3 is TGTGCCAGCAGCCCCCCCCAAGGCCACTCCTACAATGAGCAGTTCTTC.

This CDR3 is CASSPSGSSYNEQFF. CDR3 nucleotide sequence: TGTGCCAGCAGTCCTAGCGGGAGTTCCTACAATGAGCAGTTCTTC. The chain couples TRBV6-4 to TRBJ2-1, with TRBD2 matching over 10 bases. CDR3 length: 15 residues. Germline V lookup: CDR1 MRHNA, CDR2 SNTAGT. V shed 5 bases and J 1 base; nucleotides not matched to a gene: 2.

This clone was observed once. The gene calls are TRBV6-5 and TRBJ1-1; TRBD1 aligns across 7 bases. The CDR3 contains 12 residues. The V gene end was trimmed by 9 bases and the J gene end by 5 bases; junction bases not matched to a gene: 6. Germline CDR1 is MNHEY and CDR2 is SVGAGI. The CDR3 DNA reads TGTGCCAGTCAGACAGGGCGAACTGAAGCTTTCTTT. It specifies CASQTGRTEAFF.

This chain links TRBV20-1 with TRBJ1-5, with 7 bases aligning to TRBD1. Germline lookup yields CDR1 DFQATT and CDR2 SNEGSKA (reference sequence). Unmatched junction bases numbered 9, after V lost 3 bases and J lost 1 base. This CDR3 is 16 amino acids long. This CDR3 reads CSASRTGRMSNQPQHF. The DNA for the CDR3 is TGCAGTGCTAGTAGGACAGGAAGAATGAGCAATCAGCCCCAGCATTTT.